This TCR beta chain was identified during a study of PD-L1 blockade in urothelial cancer. CDR3 length: 16 residues. Germline V gives CDR1 SGHRS, CDR2 YFSETQ. V gave up 3 bases and J gave up 8 bases; unmatched junction bases: 13. Time point denoted: peripheral blood 6 weeks after treatment start. Generated by immunoSEQ multiplex PCR, the TCRdb table keeps only in-frame clones and is missing some. The table lists 50,000 or so clones, about 90% of them singletons. The chain is built from TRBV5-1 and TRBJ1-3, with 8 nucleotides matching TRBD1. This specimen was PBMCs, taken around atezolizumab (anti-PD-L1) treatment. This clonotype was sampled from a man in his 60s with urothelial cancer. CDR3 nucleotides: TGCGCCAGCAGCTATGACCCAGGACAGGGCGGTTACACCATATATTTT. Translating it yields CASSYDPGQGGYTIYF.